One and the same sample provided the 14 T cell receptor beta chains below, sequenced in a study of a mutant IDH1 vaccine in newly diagnosed glioma. Time point: baseline, week 1 (first vaccination visit). Treatment given: pre-vaccination baseline after standard-of-care therapy. Produced via immunoSEQ multiplex PCR; TCRdb's table is partial and in-frame only. This sample yields approximately 36,000 clones, of which around 90% are seen a single time; over 15% belongs to the top ten. The sequencing here drew on PBMCs, taken from a glioma patient treated with radiotherapy, temozolomide or both. The receptor set was obtained from a man aged 18 to 35 with glioma.

Comments on this clone: Its ends do not fully match the called genes, so a read error is possible. This chain uses TRBV27 with TRBJ1-1; D is ambiguous. CDR3 length equals 11 residues. Germline CDR1 and CDR2: MNHEY and SMNVEV (reference sequence). The CDR3 nucleotides are TGTGCCAGCAGTTTTGGGAAGATAGAGGTCTTT. It codes for CASSFGKIEVF.

The J gene is TRBJ2-5, the V gene TRBV5-1; 9 nucleotides agree with TRBD2. This CDR3 has 14 residues. V lost 5 bases, J lost 2 bases, and 4 bases stayed unmatched. Germline CDR1 reads SGHRS; CDR2 reads YFSETQ. The CDR3 loop is CASRFAGGQETQYF. CDR3 DNA: TGCGCCAGCAGGTTTGCGGGAGGGCAAGAGACCCAGTACTTC.

The chain uses TRBV5-5 and TRBJ1-4, with 10 nucleotides matching TRBD1. V lost 4 bases, J lost 6 bases, and 3 bases stayed unmatched. The CDR3 sequence is 14 residues long. Germline assignment: CDR1 SGHKS and CDR2 YYEKEE (reference sequence). The CDR3 sequence: CASSRGTGDEKLFF. The CDR3 DNA is TGTGCCAGCAGCAGAGGGACAGGGGATGAAAAACTGTTTTTT.

The chain is built from TRBV11-2 and TRBJ1-2; the D gene is possibly TRBD1 (5 bases). Germline assignment: CDR1 SGHAT and CDR2 FQNNGV. V shed 4 bases and J shed 3 bases, with 9 bases lying between them. CDR3 length: 13 amino acids. The CDR3 bases are TGTGCCAGCAGCTCGGGGGGAGACTATGGCTACACCTTC. Translation gives CASSSGGDYGYTF.

This clone was found once. The V call is TRBV29-1, the J call TRBJ1-1; D call uncertain. Trimming pared 2 bases from V and 0 bases from J, leaving 1 base between. CDR1 SQVTM and CDR2 ANQGSEA come from the germline V gene. The CDR3 is made up of 11 amino acids. The CDR3 DNA reads as TGCAGCGTTGAATTGAACACTGAAGCTTTCTTT. It encodes CSVELNTEAFF.

The CDR3 loop is CASSMSLYGYTF. DNA for the CDR3: TGTGCCAGCAGCATGAGCCTCTATGGCTACACCTTC. The chain employs TRBV7-9 and TRBJ1-2; D is undetermined. The germline V gene encodes CDR1 SEHNR and CDR2 FQNEAQ (reference sequence). CDR3 length: 12 amino acids. Trimming took off 5 bases at V and 4 bases at J, with 8 bases between the two ends.

CDR3 amino acids: CASSMSRNTEAFF. The CDR3 DNA reads as TGTGCCAGTAGTATGTCCAGGAACACTGAAGCTTTCTTT. The rearrangement uses TRBV19 and TRBJ1-1; no definite D call. This CDR3 has 13 residues. Trimming took off 3 bases at V and 1 base at J, with 6 bases between the two ends. Germline lookup yields CDR1 LNHDA and CDR2 SQIVND (reference sequence). Combining the CDR3 with reference TRBV19 and TRBJ1-1 gives the whole variable domain DGGITQSPKYLFRKEGQNVTLSCEQNLNHDAMYWYRQDPGQGLRLIYYSQIVNDFQKGDIAEGYSVSREKKESFPLTVTSAQKNPTAFYLCASSMSRNTEAFFGQGTRLTVV.

The V gene is TRBV28, the J gene TRBJ2-7, with D tentatively TRBD2 (6 bases). Germline V gives CDR1 MDHEN, CDR2 SYDVKM. V was pared by 5 bases and J by 1 base, with 15 bases between. There are 15 residues in the CDR3. As DNA, the CDR3 is TGTGCCAGCAGTCCGAGGGGACTCAGATCCTACGAGCAGTACTTC. This codes for CASSPRGLRSYEQYF.

The table lists this clone with a count of one. The chain has TRBV7-6 and TRBJ2-1; 9 bases match TRBD2. CDR3 length equals 17 residues. Germline V gene sequence: CDR1 SGHVS, CDR2 FNYEAQ. Trimming at V came to 5 bases and at J to 0 bases, leaving 8 bases not matched to a gene. CDR3 sequence (DNA): TGTGCCAGCAGCCCGCGACTAGCGGATAGCTCCTACAATGAGCAGTTCTTC. Translation gives CASSPRLADSSYNEQFF. Supplemented by reference TRBV7-6 and TRBJ2-1, the full variable domain reads GAGVSQSPRYKVTKRGQDVALRCDPISGHVSLYWYRQALGQGPEFLTYFNYEAQQDKSGLPNDRFSAERPEGSISTLTIQRTEQRDSAMYRCASSPRLADSSYNEQFFGPGTRLTVL.

This rearrangement joins TRBV29-1 to TRBJ2-7; 9 bases match TRBD1. In germline, CDR1 is SQVTM, CDR2 ANQGSEA. This CDR3 has 15 amino acids. V dropped 2 bases and J dropped 7; count of bases not matched to a gene: 12. This CDR3 is CSVEWSGQGGTEQYF. The CDR3 DNA follows: TGCAGCGTTGAATGGTCGGGACAGGGTGGAACTGAGCAGTACTTC.

The rearrangement links TRBV19 to TRBJ1-2; tentatively, D is TRBD1 (5 bases). Germline loops: CDR1 LNHDA, CDR2 SQIVND (reference sequence). V dropped 8 bases and J dropped 5 bases, with 15 bases sitting between them. This CDR3 spans 13 amino acids. The CDR3 DNA is TGTGCCAGTCGCTCCGGGACCGTGTATGGCTACACCTTC. Its protein is CASRSGTVYGYTF. The full variable domain, rest sourced from reference TRBV19 and TRBJ1-2, is DGGITQSPKYLFRKEGQNVTLSCEQNLNHDAMYWYRQDPGQGLRLIYYSQIVNDFQKGDIAEGYSVSREKKESFPLTVTSAQKNPTAFYLCASRSGTVYGYTFGSGTRLTVV.

This chain joins TRBV29-1 and TRBJ2-1, with TRBD1 identical over 10 bases. J lost 4 bases, V lost 6 bases, and 6 bases had no gene match. This CDR3 comprises 14 residues. Germline loops: CDR1 SQVTM, CDR2 ANQGSEA. CDR3 sequence reads: CSVTRTGGYNEQFF. CDR3 nucleotide sequence: TGCAGCGTGACCCGGACAGGGGGTTACAATGAGCAGTTCTTC.

The V and J genes are TRBV7-9 and TRBJ2-6; the D is unclear. The germline V gene has CDR1 SEHNR and CDR2 FQNEAQ (reference sequence). CDR3 length: 10 residues. Trimming pared 6 bases from V and 6 bases from J, leaving 0 bases between. In nucleotides, the CDR3 is TGTGCCAGCAGGGCCAACGTCCTGACTTTC. Protein sequence: CASRANVLTF.

This clone was picked up a small number of times. The J gene is TRBJ2-7, the V gene TRBV30; TRBD1 might be the D (6 bases). The CDR3 length is 12 residues. Deletions cut 2 bases from V and 5 bases from J, with 10 bases between. The germline V gene has CDR1 GTSNPN and CDR2 SVGIG (reference sequence). CDR3 sequence reads: CAWSRQGNEQYF. DNA for the CDR3: TGTGCCTGGAGTCGGCAGGGGAACGAGCAGTACTTC.